This T cell receptor (beta chain) stems from a study of beta chain features in type 1 diabetes. Study results and limitations: Still unanswered here is whether HLA type influences TCRB rearrangement. Shorter TCRB CDR3s, moderately but significantly so, marked every one of the four CD4+ subsets in Type 1 diabetes patients. Healthy donors had naive, central memory and Treg TCRB repertoires that appeared less similar than those seen among patients.

What was sequenced were expressed TCRB transcripts, since all of the isolated RNA had been reverse transcribed. Some clones are missing from TCRdb's copy, which holds only in-frame ones; the method was immunoSEQ multiplex PCR. The table includes hundreds of thousands of clones, more than 12% detected once. This clone has only a few counts. Its antigen remains unknown. Without exception, sorted populations had purity beyond 95%. V gave up 6 bases and J gave up 6 bases, with 17 bases separating them. The CDR3 extends over 15 amino acids. CDR1 MDHEN and CDR2 SYDVKM come from the germline V gene. The sequenced material came from naive CD4+ T cells from blood. The origin of this receptor is a man aged 18-30 years with type 1 diabetes. The J gene is TRBJ1-4, the V gene TRBV28; D gene uncertain. The DNA for the CDR3 is TGTGCCAGCAGCTCCCACCGTGGGGTGGATGAAAAACTGTTTTTT. Translation gives CASSSHRGVDEKLFF.